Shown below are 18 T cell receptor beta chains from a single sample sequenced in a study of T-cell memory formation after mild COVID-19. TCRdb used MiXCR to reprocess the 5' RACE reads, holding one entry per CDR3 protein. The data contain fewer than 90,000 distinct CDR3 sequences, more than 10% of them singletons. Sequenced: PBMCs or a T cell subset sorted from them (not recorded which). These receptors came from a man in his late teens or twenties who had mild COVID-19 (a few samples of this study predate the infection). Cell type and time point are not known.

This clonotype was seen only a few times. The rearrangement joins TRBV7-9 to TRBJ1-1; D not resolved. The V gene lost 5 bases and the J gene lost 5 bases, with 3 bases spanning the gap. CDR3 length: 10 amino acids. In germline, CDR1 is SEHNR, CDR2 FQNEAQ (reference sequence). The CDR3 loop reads CASSHTEAFF. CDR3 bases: TGTGCCAGCAGCCATACTGAAGCTTTCTTT. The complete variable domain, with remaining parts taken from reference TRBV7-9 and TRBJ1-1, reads DTGVSQNPRHKITKRGQNVTFRCDPISEHNRLYWYRQTLGQGPEFLTYFQNEAQLEKSRLLSDRFSAERPKGSFSTLEIQRTEQGDSAMYLCASSHTEAFFGQGTRLTVV.

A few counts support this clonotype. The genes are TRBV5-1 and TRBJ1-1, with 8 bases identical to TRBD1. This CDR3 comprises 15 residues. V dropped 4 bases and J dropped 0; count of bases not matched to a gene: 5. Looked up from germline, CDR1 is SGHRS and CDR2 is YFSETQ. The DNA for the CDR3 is TGCGCCAGCAGCCCCCAGGACAGGGTGAACACTGAAGCTTTCTTT. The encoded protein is CASSPQDRVNTEAFF.

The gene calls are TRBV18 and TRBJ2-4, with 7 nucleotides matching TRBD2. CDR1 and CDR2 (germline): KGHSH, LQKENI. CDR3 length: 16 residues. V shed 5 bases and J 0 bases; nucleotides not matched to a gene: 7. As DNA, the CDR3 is TGTGCCAGCTCAGCTTCTAGCGGCCTAGCCAAAAACATTCAGTACTTC. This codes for CASSASSGLAKNIQYF.

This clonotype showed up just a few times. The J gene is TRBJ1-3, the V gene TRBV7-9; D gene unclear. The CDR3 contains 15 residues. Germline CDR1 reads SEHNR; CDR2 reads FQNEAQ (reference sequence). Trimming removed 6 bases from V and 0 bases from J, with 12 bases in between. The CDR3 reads CASRGAGTSGNTIYF. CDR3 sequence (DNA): TGTGCCAGCAGGGGTGCGGGTACCTCTGGAAACACCATATATTTT.

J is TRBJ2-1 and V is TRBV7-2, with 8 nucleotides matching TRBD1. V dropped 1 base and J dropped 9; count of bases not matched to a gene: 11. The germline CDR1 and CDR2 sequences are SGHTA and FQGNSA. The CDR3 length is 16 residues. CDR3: CASSLVSGGALREQFF. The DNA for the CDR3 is TGTGCCAGCAGCTTAGTCTCAGGGGGCGCACTACGTGAGCAGTTCTTC.

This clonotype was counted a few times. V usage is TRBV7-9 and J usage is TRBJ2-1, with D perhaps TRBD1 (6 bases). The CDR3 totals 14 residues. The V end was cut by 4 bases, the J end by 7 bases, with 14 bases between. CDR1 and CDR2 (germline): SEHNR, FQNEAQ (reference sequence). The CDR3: CASSSRTVRNEQFF. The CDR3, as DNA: TGTGCCAGCAGCTCGAGGACAGTGCGGAATGAGCAGTTCTTC.

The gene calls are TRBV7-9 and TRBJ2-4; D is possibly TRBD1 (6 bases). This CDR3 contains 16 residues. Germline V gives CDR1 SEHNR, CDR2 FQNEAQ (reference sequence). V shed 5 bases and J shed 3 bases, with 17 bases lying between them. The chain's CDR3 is CASSEGTPVGKNIQYF. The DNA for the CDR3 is TGTGCCAGCAGCGAGGGGACACCCGTGGGCAAAAACATTCAGTACTTC.

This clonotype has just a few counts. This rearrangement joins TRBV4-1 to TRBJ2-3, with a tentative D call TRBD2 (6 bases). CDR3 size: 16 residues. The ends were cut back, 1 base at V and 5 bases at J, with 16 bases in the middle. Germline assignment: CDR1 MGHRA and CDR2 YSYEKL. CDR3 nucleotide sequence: TGCGCCAGCAGCCAAGGTTACGCAGTCGGGGGAGATACGCAGTATTTT. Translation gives CASSQGYAVGGDTQYF.

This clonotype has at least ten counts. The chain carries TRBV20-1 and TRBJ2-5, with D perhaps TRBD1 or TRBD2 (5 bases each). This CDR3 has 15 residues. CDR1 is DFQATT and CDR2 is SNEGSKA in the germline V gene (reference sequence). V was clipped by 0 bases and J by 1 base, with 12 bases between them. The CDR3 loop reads CSARDRRDGQETQYF. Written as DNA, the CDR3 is TGCAGTGCTAGAGACCGCCGGGACGGCCAAGAGACCCAGTACTTC.

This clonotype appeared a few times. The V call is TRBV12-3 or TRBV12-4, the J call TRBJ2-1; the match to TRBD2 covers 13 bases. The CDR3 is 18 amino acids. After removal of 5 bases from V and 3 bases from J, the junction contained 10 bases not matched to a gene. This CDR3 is CASSPQTSGGLGYNEQFF. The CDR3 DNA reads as TGTGCCAGCAGTCCACAGACTAGCGGGGGGCTAGGCTACAATGAGCAGTTCTTC.

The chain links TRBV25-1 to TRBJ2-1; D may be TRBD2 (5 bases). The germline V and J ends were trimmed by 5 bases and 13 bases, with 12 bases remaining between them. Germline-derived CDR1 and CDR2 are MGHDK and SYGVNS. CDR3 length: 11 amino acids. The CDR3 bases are TGTGCCAGCAGTTTAGGGAGTTTCCAGTTCTTC. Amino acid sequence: CASSLGSFQFF.

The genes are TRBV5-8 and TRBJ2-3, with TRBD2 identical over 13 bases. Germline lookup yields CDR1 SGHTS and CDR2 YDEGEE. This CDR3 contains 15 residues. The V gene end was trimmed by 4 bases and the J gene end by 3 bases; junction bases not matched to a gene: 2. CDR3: CASSAGLAGTDTQYF. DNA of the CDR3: TGTGCCAGCAGCGCGGGACTAGCGGGGACAGATACGCAGTATTTT.

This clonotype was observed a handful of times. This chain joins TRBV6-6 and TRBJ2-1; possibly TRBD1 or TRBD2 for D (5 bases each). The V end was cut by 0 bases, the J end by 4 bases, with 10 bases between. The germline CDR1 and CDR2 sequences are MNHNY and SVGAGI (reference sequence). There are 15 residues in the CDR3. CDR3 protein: CASSYSGELYNEQFF. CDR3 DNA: TGTGCCAGCAGTTACTCGGGGGAATTATACAATGAGCAGTTCTTC.

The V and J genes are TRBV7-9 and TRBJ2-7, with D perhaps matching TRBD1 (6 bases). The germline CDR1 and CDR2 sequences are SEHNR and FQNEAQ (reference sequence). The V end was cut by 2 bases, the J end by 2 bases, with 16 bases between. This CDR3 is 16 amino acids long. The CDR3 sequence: CASSLFSVEGAYEQYV. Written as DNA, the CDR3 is TGTGCCAGCAGCTTATTTTCGGTAGAGGGGGCCTACGAGCAGTACGTC.

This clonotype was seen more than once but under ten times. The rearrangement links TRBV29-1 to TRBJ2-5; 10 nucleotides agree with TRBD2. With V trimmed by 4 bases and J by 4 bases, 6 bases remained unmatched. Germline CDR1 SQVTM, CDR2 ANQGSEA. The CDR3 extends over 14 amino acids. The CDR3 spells CSVVDSGGTETQYF. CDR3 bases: TGCAGCGTTGTGGATAGCGGGGGGACAGAGACCCAGTACTTC. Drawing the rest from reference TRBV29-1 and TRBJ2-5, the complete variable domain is SAVISQKPSRDICQRGTSLTIQCQVDSQVTMMFWYRQQPGQSLTLIATANQGSEATYESGFVIDKFPISRPNLTFSTLTVSNMSPEDSSIYLCSVVDSGGTETQYFGPGTRLLVL.

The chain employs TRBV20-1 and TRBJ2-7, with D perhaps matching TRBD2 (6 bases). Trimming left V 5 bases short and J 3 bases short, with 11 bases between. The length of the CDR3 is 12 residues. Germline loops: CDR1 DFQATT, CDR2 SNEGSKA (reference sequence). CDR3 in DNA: TGCAGTGCTCAGCCGGGGGACTACGAGCAGTACTTC. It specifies CSAQPGDYEQYF.

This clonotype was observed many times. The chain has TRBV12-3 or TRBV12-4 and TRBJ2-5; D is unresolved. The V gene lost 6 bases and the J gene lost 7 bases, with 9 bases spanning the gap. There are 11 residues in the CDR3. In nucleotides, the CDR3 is TGTGCCAGCAGCCAAACAAGGACCCAGTACTTC. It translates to CASSQTRTQYF.

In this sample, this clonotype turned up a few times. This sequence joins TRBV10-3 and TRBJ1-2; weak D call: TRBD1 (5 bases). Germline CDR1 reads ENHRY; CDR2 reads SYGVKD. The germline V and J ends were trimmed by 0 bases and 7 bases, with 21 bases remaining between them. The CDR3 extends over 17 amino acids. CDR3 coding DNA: TGTGCCATCAGTGAGTCGAAAAGGAGTCGGGGGATAGGTGGCTACACCTTC. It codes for CAISESKRSRGIGGYTF.